These 29 T cell receptor beta chains were all obtained from the same sample, sequenced in a study of blood T cell repertoires in COVID-19. Clones were read by immunoSEQ multiplex PCR, and TCRdb kept only the in-frame ones, dropping some. Of 150,000 to 200,000 clones in the sample, roughly nine tenths are singletons; the top ten hold 5%. The sequencing input was peripheral blood. These receptors were obtained from a human donor in a cohort sampled during active COVID-19.

The V gene is TRBV6-8, the J gene TRBJ1-1; tentatively, D is TRBD1 (6 bases). Germline V gives CDR1 MNHGY, CDR2 SAAAGT. There are 16 residues in the CDR3. The V gene lost 2 bases and the J gene lost 5 bases, with 18 bases spanning the gap. In nucleotides, the CDR3 is TGTGCCAGCAGTTACCCGTTCGGGGGGGCGGGTACTGAAGCTTTCTTT. As protein: CASSYPFGGAGTEAFF.

This chain uses TRBV19 with TRBJ2-3, with 7 bases that match TRBD2. CDR3 size: 16 residues. Germline V gene sequence: CDR1 LNHDA, CDR2 SQIVND (reference sequence). Trimming took 3 bases from V and 1 from J; bases not matched to a gene: 7. As DNA, the CDR3 is TGTGCCAGTAGTATTCCCGTGACTAGCCGCACAGATACGCAGTATTTT. Protein: CASSIPVTSRTDTQYF.

J is TRBJ2-7 and V is TRBV28; TRBD2 matches at 8 bases. Germline CDR1 and CDR2: MDHEN and SYDVKM. The CDR3 is 13 residues long. With 10 bases clipped from V and 2 bases from J, the junction kept 7 bases outside the gene matches. DNA for the CDR3: TGTGCCACCAGGGGCGGGAGGCCCTACGAGCAGTACTTC. The encoded protein is CATRGGRPYEQYF.

V and J are TRBV11-3 and TRBJ2-7; 11 bases align to TRBD2. CDR1 and CDR2 from the germline V gene are SGHNT and YENEEA. V lost 4 bases, J lost 6 bases, and 2 bases stayed unmatched. The CDR3 is 13 amino acids. This CDR3 is CASSYGLAGEQYF. Written as DNA, the CDR3 is TGTGCCAGCAGCTATGGACTAGCGGGCGAGCAGTACTTC.

The rearrangement links TRBV27 to TRBJ2-7, with 12 nucleotides matching TRBD2. After removal of 7 bases from V and 2 bases from J, the junction contained 9 bases not matched to a gene. Germline CDR1 and CDR2: MNHEY and SMNVEV (reference sequence). This CDR3 spans 16 amino acids. The CDR3 DNA reads as TGTGCCAGCAACTCACTAGCGGGGGGCCCAACCTACGAGCAGTACTTC. Its translation is CASNSLAGGPTYEQYF.

This clone was recorded only once. This chain links TRBV11-2 with TRBJ2-4, with 7 bases lining up with TRBD2. CDR1 and CDR2 from the germline V gene are SGHAT and FQNNGV. Losses at the gene ends were 5 bases for V and 0 bases for J; bases not matched to a gene: 10. The CDR3 has 17 residues. CDR3 residues: CASSQLRGVLAKNIQYF. In DNA, the CDR3 is TGTGCCAGCAGCCAACTACGGGGGGTACTAGCCAAAAACATTCAGTACTTC.

This clone was observed at least ten times. V and J are TRBV23-1 and TRBJ2-7; a possible D gene is TRBD1 (5 bases). TRBV23-1 is noted as an ORF with a role that remains uncertain. The CDR3 runs to 13 residues. V lost 4 bases to trimming and J lost 5 bases, with 12 bases between them. The DNA of the CDR3 is TGCGCCAGCAGTCGGGTAGGGGAACACGAGCAGTACTTC. Its protein is CASSRVGEHEQYF.

This clone has just a few counts. The CDR3 loop is CAGGATGEYSNQPQHF. The CDR3 DNA reads TGTGCTGGGGGGGCGACAGGGGAGTATAGCAATCAGCCCCAGCATTTT. J is TRBJ1-5 and V is TRBV11-3; 8 bases map to TRBD1. The CDR3 is 16 amino acids. The V gene's germline CDR1 is SGHNT and CDR2 YENEEA.

The chain links TRBV20-1 to TRBJ2-3; D ambiguous. The germline CDR1 and CDR2 sequences are DFQATT and SNEGSKA (reference sequence). This CDR3 has 11 residues. V gave up 3 bases and J gave up 5 bases, with 6 bases separating them. For the CDR3, the DNA is TGCAGTGCTAGGGTAGTAGATACGCAGTATTTT. This encodes CSARVVDTQYF.

This chain joins TRBV7-9 and TRBJ1-2, with 7 bases matching TRBD1. CDR3 length equals 13 residues. V shed 5 bases and J 9 bases; nucleotides not matched to a gene: 9. The germline V gene encodes CDR1 SEHNR and CDR2 FQNEAQ (reference sequence). CDR3 DNA sequence: TGTGCCAGCAGCAGCTCTTTACAGGGGAGCTACACCTTC. Translating gives CASSSSLQGSYTF. Together with reference TRBV7-9 and TRBJ1-2, the CDR3 gives the full variable domain: DTGVSQNPRHKITKRGQNVTFRCDPISEHNRLYWYRQTLGQGPEFLTYFQNEAQLEKSRLLSDRFSAERPKGSFSTLEIQRTEQGDSAMYLCASSSSLQGSYTFGSGTRLTVV.

V gene TRBV6-5 combines with J gene TRBJ2-7; TRBD2 agrees at 7 bases. The CDR3 consists of 13 residues. V lost 5 bases to trimming and J lost 4 bases; unmatched junction nucleotides: 5. Germline values: CDR1 MNHEY, CDR2 SVGAGI. This chain's CDR3 is CASSRDYYYEQYF. Here the CDR3 DNA reads TGTGCCAGCAGTCGGGACTACTATTACGAGCAGTACTTC.

This chain uses TRBV13 with TRBJ2-7; 8 bases agree with TRBD1. The CDR3 contains 14 residues. The germline CDR1 and CDR2 sequences are PRHDT and FYEKMQ (reference sequence). The ends lost 5 bases at V and 1 base at J; junction bases unmatched: 4. The CDR3 DNA is TGTGCCAGCAGCGCGACAGGGGAATCCTACGAGCAGTACTTC. It encodes CASSATGESYEQYF.

CDR3 amino acids: CASRGTKGNEKLFF. The CDR3 DNA reads as TGTGCCAGCAGGGGGACAAAAGGGAATGAAAAACTGTTTTTT. J is TRBJ1-4 and V is TRBV28; maybe TRBD1 (6 bases). CDR1 MDHEN and CDR2 SYDVKM come from the germline V gene. V was cut by 6 bases and J by 5 bases, with 13 bases left in between. The CDR3 runs to 14 residues.

The CDR3 loop is CASSPFEGESGELFF. The CDR3 nucleotides read TGTGCCAGCAGCCCCTTTGAAGGGGAATCCGGGGAGCTGTTTTTT. V is TRBV11-3 and J is TRBJ2-2; tentatively, D is TRBD1 (5 bases). Germline CDR1 is SGHNT and CDR2 is YENEEA. This CDR3 has 15 amino acids. V was clipped by 5 bases and J by 6 bases, with 16 bases between them.

The CDR3: CASTLGRPYEQYF. In DNA form, the CDR3 reads TGTGCCAGCACCCTGGGGAGGCCCTACGAGCAGTACTTC. The gene calls are TRBV28 and TRBJ2-7; maybe TRBD2 (6 bases). Germline V CDR1 and CDR2: MDHEN, SYDVKM. CDR3 length equals 13 residues. V was clipped by 7 bases and J by 2 bases, with 12 bases between them.

This clone appeared once. The chain joins TRBV15 to TRBJ2-7, with 9 bases identical to TRBD2. Per the germline V gene, CDR1 is LNHNV and CDR2 is YYDKDF (reference sequence). This CDR3 has 13 amino acids. V lost 9 bases to trimming and J lost 9 bases; unmatched junction nucleotides: 12. CDR3 amino acids: CATTLAGGNLQYF. The CDR3 coding sequence is TGTGCCACGACACTAGCGGGTGGAAATTTGCAGTACTTC.

V usage is TRBV5-1 and J usage is TRBJ2-7; 7 nucleotides agree with TRBD1. The CDR3 covers 13 residues. Germline CDR1 reads SGHRS; CDR2 reads YFSETQ. J lost 3 bases, V lost 2 bases, and 2 bases had no gene match. The CDR3 region is CASSFTGDYEQYF. CDR3 in DNA: TGCGCCAGCAGCTTTACAGGGGACTACGAGCAGTACTTC.

The V gene is TRBV10-3, the J gene TRBJ2-7; tentatively, D is TRBD1 (7 bases). The ends were cut back, 5 bases at V and 2 bases at J, with 16 bases in the middle. There are 15 residues in the CDR3. Germline V gene data show CDR1 as ENHRY and CDR2 as SYGVKD. CDR3 in amino acids: CAISRSARGAYEQYF. The CDR3 nucleotides are TGTGCCATCAGTCGGTCAGCCAGGGGGGCCTACGAGCAGTACTTC.

The rearrangement links TRBV7-8 to TRBJ2-1; TRBD2 agrees at 12 bases. This CDR3 has 13 amino acids. J gave up 12 bases and V 1 base, and 1 base lay outside the gene matches. Looked up from germline, CDR1 is SGHVS and CDR2 is FQNEAQ. The CDR3 sequence is CASSLGLAGAQFF. The CDR3, as DNA: TGTGCCAGCAGCTTAGGACTAGCGGGAGCGCAGTTCTTC.

The chain uses TRBV28 and TRBJ2-2, with a possible D match to TRBD1 (5 bases). Germline values: CDR1 MDHEN, CDR2 SYDVKM. V dropped 6 bases and J dropped 0 bases, with 17 bases sitting between them. This CDR3 has 17 residues. Here the CDR3 reads CASSTMMTAPNTGELFF. CDR3 sequence (DNA): TGTGCCAGCAGCACCATGATGACAGCCCCGAACACCGGGGAGCTGTTTTTT. The full variable domain, rest sourced from reference TRBV28 and TRBJ2-2, is DVKVTQSSRYLVKRTGEKVFLECVQDMDHENMFWYRQDPGLGLRLIYFSYDVKMKEKGDIPEGYSVSREKKERFSLILESASTNQTSMYLCASSTMMTAPNTGELFFGEGSRLTVL.

The V call is TRBV5-6, the J call TRBJ1-2; TRBD1 is a possible D gene (6 bases). This CDR3 spans 13 amino acids. Trimming cost V 4 bases and J 1 base, with 8 bases left between them. Germline V gene lookup returns CDR1 SGHDT and CDR2 YYEEEE. In nucleotides, the CDR3 is TGTGCCAGCAGCCCAGGGGTTAACTATGGCTACACCTTC. Its protein product is CASSPGVNYGYTF.

The chain is built from TRBV15 and TRBJ2-5; D ambiguous. The CDR3 has 13 amino acids. The germline gives CDR1 LNHNV, CDR2 YYDKDF (reference sequence). V was shortened by 2 bases and J by 2 bases, with 6 bases between the two germline ends. The CDR3 protein is CATSRQVQETQYF. The CDR3 bases are TGTGCCACCAGCAGACAGGTTCAAGAGACCCAGTACTTC. The variable domain in full, with the rest retrieved from reference TRBV15 and TRBJ2-5, is DAMVIQNPRYQVTQFGKPVTLSCSQTLNHNVMYWYQQKSSQAPKLLFHYYDKDFNNEADTPDNFQSRRPNTSFCFLDIRSPGLGDTAMYLCATSRQVQETQYFGPGTRLLVL.

The V gene is TRBV19, the J gene TRBJ1-1; perhaps TRBD1 as D (5 bases). Germline assignment: CDR1 LNHDA and CDR2 SQIVND (reference sequence). The CDR3 has 14 residues. Between the trimmed V and J ends, which lost 0 bases and 2 bases, there was a span of 7 bases. CDR3 bases: TGTGCCAGTAGTATAGACGGGGGTAACACTGAAGCTTTCTTT. Its protein is CASSIDGGNTEAFF.

This clone was recorded once. The V gene is TRBV7-9, the J gene TRBJ2-2; maybe TRBD2 (6 bases). The germline V and J ends were trimmed by 11 bases and 1 base, with 23 bases remaining between them. This CDR3 has 17 residues. CDR1 and CDR2 (germline): SEHNR, FQNEAQ (reference sequence). The DNA for the CDR3 is TGTGCCGGCATAGGAACTACTAGCAAACTGAACACCGGGGAGCTGTTTTTT. Protein: CAGIGTTSKLNTGELFF.

With regard to this clone: Within the sample, other DNA sequences also encode this same CDR3. This rearrangement joins TRBV27 to TRBJ2-7; D possibly corresponds to TRBD2 (5 bases). CDR3 length: 13 amino acids. CDR1 and CDR2 (germline): MNHEY, SMNVEV (reference sequence). V was pared by 5 bases and J by 0 bases, with 8 bases between. The CDR3 region is CASSSGSSYEQYF. The CDR3 DNA follows: TGTGCCAGCAGTAGCGGAAGCTCCTACGAGCAGTACTTC.

This clone turned up a few times. The CDR3 coding sequence is TGTGCCAGCAGGGAGTGGGGACAAAACTACAATGAGCAGTTCTTC. Protein: CASREWGQNYNEQFF. The chain joins TRBV27 to TRBJ2-1, with D perhaps matching TRBD1 (6 bases). Germline V gene lookup returns CDR1 MNHEY and CDR2 SMNVEV (reference sequence). V lost 6 bases, J lost 3 bases, and 15 bases lay in between. The CDR3 runs 15 residues.

V gene TRBV5-1 combines with J gene TRBJ2-5, with D maybe TRBD1 (6 bases). V was shortened by 8 bases and J by 0 bases, with 14 bases between the two germline ends. CDR1 is SGHRS and CDR2 is YFSETQ in the germline V gene. CDR3 length: 14 amino acids. The DNA for the CDR3 is TGCGCCAGTGAACCACAGGGACACCAAGAGACCCAGTACTTC. The encoded protein is CASEPQGHQETQYF.

The chain joins TRBV5-1 to TRBJ1-2; unclear D gene. V lost 4 bases and J 2 bases, leaving 9 bases between the germline ends. This CDR3 contains 13 residues. Germline V gives CDR1 SGHRS, CDR2 YFSETQ. In DNA form, the CDR3 reads TGCGCCAGCAGCCGAGGAGGGAACTATGGCTACACCTTC. Encoded protein: CASSRGGNYGYTF.

The chain is built from TRBV28 and TRBJ1-2; unclear D gene. CDR1 and CDR2 from the germline V gene are MDHEN and SYDVKM. The germline V and J ends were trimmed by 2 bases and 8 bases, with 6 bases remaining between them. CDR3 length: 11 amino acids. CDR3 bases: TGTGCCAGCAGTTTAACGAGGGGCTACACCTTC. It translates to CASSLTRGYTF.